This T cell receptor beta chain was obtained from a study of long-term antiretroviral therapy in people with HIV. At survey level, the immunoSEQ assay was run in its v3.0 version. Produced via immunoSEQ multiplex PCR; TCRdb's table is partial and in-frame only. This repertoire shows some 28,000 clones, roughly 84% found once; its top ten account for 4.5% to 6%. The germline V gene encodes CDR1 SEHNR and CDR2 FQNEAQ (reference sequence). CDR3 length: 15 residues. V was cut by 0 bases and J by 10 bases, with 13 bases left in between. This clone has just a few counts. Material: unsorted PBMCs, obtained 0.8 years after starting antiretroviral therapy. This chain connects TRBV7-9 to TRBJ1-6; D call uncertain. The TCR was taken from a woman aged 25 to 39 with HIV. CDR3 DNA: TGTGCCAGCAGCTTAGCGCTTGGAGGGCGGTCACCCCTCCACTTT. Amino acids: CASSLALGGRSPLHF.